The present T cell receptor beta chain was sequenced within a study of breast tumors, draining lymph nodes, adjacent tissues. Whole-study findings and limits: Luminal-like breast cancer showed significantly higher tumor–nontumor repertoire similarity than basal-like. Tumor TCR diversity was below lymph nodes but above nontumor tissue.

Turning to this clonotype: Its target is not known. A junction boundary mismatches the germline segment, possibly from a read error.

One entry per CDR3 protein results from TCRdb running MiXCR on the multiplex PCR reads. The sample comprises around 66,000 distinct CDR3 sequences, roughly two fifths of which are singletons, and approximately 9.1% rests with the top ten. Sequences were obtained from breast tumor tissue. The receptor was derived from a female donor with breast cancer. Some clones in this sample may be carry-over from other donors' samples.

In DNA form, the CDR3 reads TGCGCCAGCGGCCCGCTTCGGGCCAACTATGGCTACACCTTC. It encodes CASGPLRANYGYTF. V is TRBV3-1 and J is TRBJ1-2; D is unresolved. The germline V gene encodes CDR1 LGHDT and CDR2 YNNKEL (reference sequence). The CDR3 is 14 residues long.